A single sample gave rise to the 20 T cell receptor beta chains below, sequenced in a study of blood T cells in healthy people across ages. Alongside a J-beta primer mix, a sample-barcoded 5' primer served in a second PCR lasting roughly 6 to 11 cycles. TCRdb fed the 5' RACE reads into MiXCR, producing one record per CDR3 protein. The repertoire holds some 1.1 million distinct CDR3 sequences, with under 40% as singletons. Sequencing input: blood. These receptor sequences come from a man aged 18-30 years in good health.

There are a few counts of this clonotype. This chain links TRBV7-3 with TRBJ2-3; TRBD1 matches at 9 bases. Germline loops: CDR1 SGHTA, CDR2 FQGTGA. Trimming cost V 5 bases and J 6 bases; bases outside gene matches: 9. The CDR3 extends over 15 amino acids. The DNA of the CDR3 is TGTGCCAGCAGCCCTCTGGGACAGGGAGAGGATACGCAGTATTTT. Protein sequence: CASSPLGQGEDTQYF.

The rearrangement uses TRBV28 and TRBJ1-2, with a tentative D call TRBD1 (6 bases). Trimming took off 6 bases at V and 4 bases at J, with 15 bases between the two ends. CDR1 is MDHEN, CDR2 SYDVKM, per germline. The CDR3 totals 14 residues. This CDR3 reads CASSRGHLVYGYTF. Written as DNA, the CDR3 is TGTGCCAGCAGCCGGGGACATTTAGTCTATGGCTACACCTTC.

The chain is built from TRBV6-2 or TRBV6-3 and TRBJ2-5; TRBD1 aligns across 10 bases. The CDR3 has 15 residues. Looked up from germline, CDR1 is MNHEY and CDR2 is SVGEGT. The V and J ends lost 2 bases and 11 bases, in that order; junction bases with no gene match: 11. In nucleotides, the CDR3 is TGTGCCAGCAGTTACCTTCCGGGACAGGGGTCAGAGCAGTACTTC. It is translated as CASSYLPGQGSEQYF.

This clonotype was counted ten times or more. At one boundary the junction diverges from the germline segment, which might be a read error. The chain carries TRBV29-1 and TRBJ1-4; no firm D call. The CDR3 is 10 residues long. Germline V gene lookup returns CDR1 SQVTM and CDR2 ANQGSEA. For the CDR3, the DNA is TGCAGCGGGACTATTGAAAAACTGTTTTTT. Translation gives CSGTIEKLFF. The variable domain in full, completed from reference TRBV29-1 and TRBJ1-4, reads SAVISQKPSRDICQRGTSLTIQCQVDSQVTMMFWYRQQPGQSLTLIATANQGSEATYESGFVIDKFPISRPNLTFSTLTVSNMSPEDSSIYLCSGTIEKLFFGSGTQLSVL.

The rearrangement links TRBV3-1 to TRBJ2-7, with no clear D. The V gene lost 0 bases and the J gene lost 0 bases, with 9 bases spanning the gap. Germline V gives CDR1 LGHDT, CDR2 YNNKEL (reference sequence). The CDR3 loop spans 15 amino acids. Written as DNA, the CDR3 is TGTGCCAGCAGCCAAGAAGGGTGGGCCTCCTACGAGCAGTACTTC. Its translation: CASSQEGWASYEQYF.

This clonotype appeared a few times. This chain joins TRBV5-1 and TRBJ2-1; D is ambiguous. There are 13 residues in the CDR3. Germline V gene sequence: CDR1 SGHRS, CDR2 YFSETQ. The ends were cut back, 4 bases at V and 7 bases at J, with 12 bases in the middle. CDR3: CASSSPGLNEQFF. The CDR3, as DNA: TGCGCCAGCAGCAGTCCTGGGTTAAATGAGCAGTTCTTC.

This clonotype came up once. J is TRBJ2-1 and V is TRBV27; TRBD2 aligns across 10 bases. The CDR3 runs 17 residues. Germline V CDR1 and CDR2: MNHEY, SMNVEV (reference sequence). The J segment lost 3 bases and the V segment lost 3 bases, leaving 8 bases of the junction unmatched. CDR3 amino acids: CASSFGVGTSVYNEQFF. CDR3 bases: TGTGCCAGCAGTTTTGGGGTCGGGACTAGCGTCTACAATGAGCAGTTCTTC.

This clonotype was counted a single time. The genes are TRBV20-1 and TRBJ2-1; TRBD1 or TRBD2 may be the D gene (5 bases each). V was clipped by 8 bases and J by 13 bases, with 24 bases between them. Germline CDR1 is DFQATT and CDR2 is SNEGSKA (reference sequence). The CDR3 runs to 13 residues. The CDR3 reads CSPDGDIQGTQFF. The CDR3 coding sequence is TGCAGTCCAGACGGGGATATCCAAGGGACCCAGTTCTTC.

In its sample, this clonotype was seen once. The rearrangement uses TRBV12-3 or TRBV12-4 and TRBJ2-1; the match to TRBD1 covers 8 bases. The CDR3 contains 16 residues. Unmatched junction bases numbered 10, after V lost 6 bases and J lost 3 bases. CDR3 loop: CASSGRPGQDYNEQFF. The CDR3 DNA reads TGTGCCAGCAGCGGCCGTCCGGGACAGGACTACAATGAGCAGTTCTTC.

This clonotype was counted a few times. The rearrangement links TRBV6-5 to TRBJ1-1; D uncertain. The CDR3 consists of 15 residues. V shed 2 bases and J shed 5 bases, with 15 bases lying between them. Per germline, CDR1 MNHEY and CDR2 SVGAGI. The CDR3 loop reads CASSYNSGVGTEAFF. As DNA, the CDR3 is TGTGCCAGCAGTTACAACAGTGGTGTGGGGACTGAAGCTTTCTTT.

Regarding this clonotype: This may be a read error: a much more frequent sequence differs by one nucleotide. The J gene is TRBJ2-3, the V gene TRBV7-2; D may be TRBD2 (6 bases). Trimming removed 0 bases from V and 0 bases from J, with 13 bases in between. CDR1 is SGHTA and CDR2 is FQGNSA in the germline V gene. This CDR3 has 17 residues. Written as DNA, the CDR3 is TGTGCCAGCAGCTTAGCTATCGGGGGTGGTAGCACAGATACGCAGTATTTT. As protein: CASSLAIGGGSTDTQYF.

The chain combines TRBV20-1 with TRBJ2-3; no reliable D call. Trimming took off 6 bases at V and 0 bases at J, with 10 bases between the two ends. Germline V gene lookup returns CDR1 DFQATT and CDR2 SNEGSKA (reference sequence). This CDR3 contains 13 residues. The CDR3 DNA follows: TGCAGTGCGGGTGAGCCTAGCACAGATACGCAGTATTTT. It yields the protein CSAGEPSTDTQYF.

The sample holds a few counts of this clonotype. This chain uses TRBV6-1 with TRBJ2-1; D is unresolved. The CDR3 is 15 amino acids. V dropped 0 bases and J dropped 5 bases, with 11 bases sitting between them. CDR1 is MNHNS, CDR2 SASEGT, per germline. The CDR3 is CASSEAAPAHNEQFF. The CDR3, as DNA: TGTGCCAGCAGTGAAGCAGCTCCAGCGCACAATGAGCAGTTCTTC.

CDR3 coding DNA: TGTGCCAGCAGCCCCGGACAGGCCGATGATTATAGCAATCAGCCCCAGCATTTT. It codes for CASSPGQADDYSNQPQHF. This chain links TRBV7-2 with TRBJ1-5; TRBD1 aligns across 7 bases. CDR3 size: 18 residues. With V trimmed by 5 bases and J by 0 bases, 13 bases remained unmatched. Per the germline V gene, CDR1 is SGHTA and CDR2 is FQGNSA.

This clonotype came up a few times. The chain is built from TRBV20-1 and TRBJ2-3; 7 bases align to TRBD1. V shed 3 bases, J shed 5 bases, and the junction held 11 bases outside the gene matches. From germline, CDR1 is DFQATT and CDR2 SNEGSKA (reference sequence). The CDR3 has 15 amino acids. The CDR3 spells CSASWGQLRRDTQYF. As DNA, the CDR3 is TGCAGTGCTAGTTGGGGACAGTTACGACGAGATACGCAGTATTTT.

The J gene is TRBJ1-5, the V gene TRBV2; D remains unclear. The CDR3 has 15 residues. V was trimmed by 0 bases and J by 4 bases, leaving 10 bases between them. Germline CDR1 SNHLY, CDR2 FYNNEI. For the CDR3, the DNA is TGTGCCAGCAGTGAAGCGTTGGGAAGAAATCAGCCCCAGCATTTT. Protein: CASSEALGRNQPQHF.

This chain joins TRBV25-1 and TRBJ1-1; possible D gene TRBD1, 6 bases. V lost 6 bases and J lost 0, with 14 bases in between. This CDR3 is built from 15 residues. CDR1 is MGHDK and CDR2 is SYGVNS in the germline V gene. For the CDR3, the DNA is TGTGCCAGCAGCCCGGACAGTGGATTGAACACTGAAGCTTTCTTT. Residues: CASSPDSGLNTEAFF.

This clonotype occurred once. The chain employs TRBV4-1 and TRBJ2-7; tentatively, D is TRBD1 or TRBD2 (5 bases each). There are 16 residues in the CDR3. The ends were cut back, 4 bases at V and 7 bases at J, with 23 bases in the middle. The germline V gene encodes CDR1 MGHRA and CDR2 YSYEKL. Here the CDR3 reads CASSPRLAGFYNEQYF. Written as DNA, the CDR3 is TGCGCCAGCAGCCCCAGGCTAGCAGGGTTCTACAATGAGCAGTACTTC.

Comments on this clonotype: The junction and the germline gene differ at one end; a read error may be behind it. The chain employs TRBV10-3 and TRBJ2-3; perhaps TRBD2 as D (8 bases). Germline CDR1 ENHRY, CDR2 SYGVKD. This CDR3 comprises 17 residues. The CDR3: CAISKGLAGSGTDMQYF. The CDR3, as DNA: TGTGCCATCAGTAAGGGCTTAGCGGGGAGCGGGACAGATATGCAGTATTTT.

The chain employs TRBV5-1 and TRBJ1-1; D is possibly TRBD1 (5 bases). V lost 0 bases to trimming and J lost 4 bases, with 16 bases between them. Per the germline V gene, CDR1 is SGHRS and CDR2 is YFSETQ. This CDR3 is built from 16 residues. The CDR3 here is CASSLDVVGGATEAFF. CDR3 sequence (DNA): TGCGCCAGCAGCTTGGATGTGGTCGGGGGAGCCACTGAAGCTTTCTTT.